This is a list of T cell receptor beta chains from one sample in a study of graft-versus-host responses after intestinal transplantation. Their antigen targets remain unknown. TCRdb's table, derived via immunoSEQ multiplex PCR, lists solely in-frame clones and lacks some. The sample has more than 70,000 clones, 90% seen once. Source: unstimulated CD4+ T cells sorted from spleen or lymph node cells, taken before intestinal transplant. The receptors originated from a human donor who received an intestinal transplant. CDR3s include the opening cysteine and the closing phenylalanine or tryptophan. The order of the fields is J gene, clone size, V gene, D gene, CDR3 DNA, CDR3 protein. The D gene is left open where the match is weak. Clone size, where shown, is once, few, many, or a class for clones that have expanded.

J gene: TRBJ2-2
clone size: .
V gene: TRBV27
D gene: .
CDR3 DNA: TGTGCCAGCCGGCGGCATCGCGCGAACACCGGGGAGCTGTTTTTT
CDR3 protein: CASRRHRANTGELFF

J gene: TRBJ1-5
clone size: .
V gene: TRBV7-5
D gene: .
CDR3 DNA: TGTGCCAGAAGCCCAGACAGGGCTCGAGATGGCAATCAGCCCCAGCATTTT
CDR3 protein: CARSPDRARDGNQPQHF

J gene: TRBJ1-2
clone size: .
V gene: TRBV9
D gene: TRBD1
CDR3 DNA: TGTGCCAGCAGCGGAGGAGACAGGGTCTATGGCTACACCTTC
CDR3 protein: CASSGGDRVYGYTF

J gene: TRBJ1-1
clone size: .
V gene: TRBV9
D gene: .
CDR3 DNA: TGTGCCAGCAGCGTAGCCGGGGGTGAAGCTTTCTTT
CDR3 protein: CASSVAGGEAFF

J gene: TRBJ1-5
clone size: .
V gene: TRBV6-1
D gene: .
CDR3 DNA: TGTGCCAGCAGTGAAGAGGCAGGCTTTAGCAATCAGCCCCAGCATTTT
CDR3 protein: CASSEEAGFSNQPQHF

J gene: TRBJ1-2
clone size: .
V gene: TRBV25-1
D gene: TRBD1
CDR3 DNA: TGTGCCAGCAGTGGGACCGGGACAGGGGAAGGGCGCTACACCTTC
CDR3 protein: CASSGTGTGEGRYTF

J gene: TRBJ1-3
clone size: once
V gene: TRBV7-3
D gene: .
CDR3 DNA: TGTGCCAGCAGCTTACGGGGATCGAAGGGCACCATATATTTT
CDR3 protein: CASSLRGSKGTIYF

J gene: TRBJ2-2
clone size: .
V gene: TRBV5-1
D gene: .
CDR3 DNA: TGCGCCAGTCGGGGAGGCCCGAGCACCGGGGAGCTGTTTTTT
CDR3 protein: CASRGGPSTGELFF

J gene: TRBJ2-1
clone size: .
V gene: TRBV7-9
D gene: TRBD1
CDR3 DNA: TGTGCCGGACAACAGGGGGCGAGGTACAATGAGCAGTTCTTC
CDR3 protein: CAGQQGARYNEQFF

J gene: TRBJ1-5
clone size: few
V gene: TRBV6-5
D gene: .
CDR3 DNA: TGTGCCAGCAGTTACACCCAGGGACAGCCCCAGCATTTT
CDR3 protein: CASSYTQGQPQHF

J gene: TRBJ1-1
clone size: .
V gene: TRBV7-2
D gene: .
CDR3 DNA: TGTGCCAGCAGCTTAAGGACCGGACTCGGGAGCAAAAACACTGAAGCTTTCTTT
CDR3 protein: CASSLRTGLGSKNTEAFF

J gene: TRBJ1-2
clone size: .
V gene: TRBV19
D gene: .
CDR3 DNA: TGTGCCAGTAGTATCTGGAGAGATGGCTACACCTTC
CDR3 protein: CASSIWRDGYTF

J gene: TRBJ1-2
clone size: .
V gene: TRBV9
D gene: .
CDR3 DNA: TGTGCCAGCAGCGTAGGGCAGGGGAACTATGGCTACACCTTC
CDR3 protein: CASSVGQGNYGYTF

J gene: TRBJ2-3
clone size: .
V gene: TRBV5-1
D gene: .
CDR3 DNA: TGCGCCAGCAGCTTTGGAAGGGGGGGTGGCACAGATACGCAGTATTTT
CDR3 protein: CASSFGRGGGTDTQYF

J gene: TRBJ2-7
clone size: .
V gene: TRBV6-5
D gene: TRBD1
CDR3 DNA: TGTGCCAGCAGTTACGACAGGGGCCACGAGCAGTACTTC
CDR3 protein: CASSYDRGHEQYF

J gene: TRBJ2-3
clone size: .
V gene: TRBV19
D gene: TRBD1
CDR3 DNA: TGTGCCAGCAGGGACAGGGGGGGCACAGATACGCAGTATTTT
CDR3 protein: CASRDRGGTDTQYF

J gene: TRBJ1-1
clone size: .
V gene: TRBV6-6
D gene: TRBD1
CDR3 DNA: TGTGCCAGCAGCCCCAACAGGGGTAGGGACACTGAAGCTTTCTTT
CDR3 protein: CASSPNRGRDTEAFF

J gene: TRBJ2-7
clone size: .
V gene: TRBV7-8
D gene: .
CDR3 DNA: TGTGCCAGCAGCTTTGTGGACTATGGATCCTACGAGCAGTACTTC
CDR3 protein: CASSFVDYGSYEQYF

J gene: TRBJ1-5
clone size: .
V gene: TRBV28
D gene: TRBD1
CDR3 DNA: TGTGCCAGCAGTTTAGCAGGGGGGAACAATCAGCCCCAGCATTTT
CDR3 protein: CASSLAGGNNQPQHF

J gene: TRBJ1-4
clone size: .
V gene: TRBV2
D gene: .
CDR3 DNA: TGTGCCAGCAGAGCAGGGATGGGTAATGAAAAACTGTTTTTT
CDR3 protein: CASRAGMGNEKLFF

J gene: TRBJ2-7
clone size: .
V gene: TRBV5-8
D gene: .
CDR3 DNA: TGTGCCAGCTGCGAGACAGGCGGTTCCTACGAGCAGTACTTC
CDR3 protein: CASCETGGSYEQYF

J gene: TRBJ2-1
clone size: .
V gene: TRBV5-1
D gene: TRBD2
CDR3 DNA: TGCGCCAGCAGCTTCGGGACTAGCGTCGAGAATGAGCAGTTCTTC
CDR3 protein: CASSFGTSVENEQFF

J gene: TRBJ1-6
clone size: .
V gene: TRBV18
D gene: .
CDR3 DNA: TGTGCCAGCTCACCCCAAGACAGCCCCTATAATTCACCCCTCCACTTT
CDR3 protein: CASSPQDSPYNSPLHF

J gene: TRBJ2-7
clone size: .
V gene: TRBV5-4
D gene: .
CDR3 DNA: TGTGCCAGCAGCCCGGACAGCGCGACTTACGAGCAGTACTTC
CDR3 protein: CASSPDSATYEQYF

J gene: TRBJ1-5
clone size: .
V gene: TRBV7-2
D gene: .
CDR3 DNA: TGTGCCAGCAGCTTAGGGACTGATAATCAGCCCCAGCATTTT
CDR3 protein: CASSLGTDNQPQHF

J gene: TRBJ1-5
clone size: .
V gene: TRBV7-6
D gene: TRBD1
CDR3 DNA: TGTGCCAGCAGCTTATCACAGGGGGCCAGCAATCAGCCCCAGCATTTT
CDR3 protein: CASSLSQGASNQPQHF

J gene: TRBJ2-3
clone size: .
V gene: TRBV4-1
D gene: TRBD2
CDR3 DNA: TGCGCCAGCAGCCTGCGTAGTAGCGGGGGTTCTTACACAGATACGCAGTATTTT
CDR3 protein: CASSLRSSGGSYTDTQYF

J gene: TRBJ2-7
clone size: .
V gene: TRBV5-6
D gene: TRBD1
CDR3 DNA: TGTGCCAGCAGCTTGTTAGGAACAGGGGGGTTACAGCAGTACTTC
CDR3 protein: CASSLLGTGGLQQYF

J gene: TRBJ2-3
clone size: .
V gene: TRBV27
D gene: TRBD2
CDR3 DNA: TGTGCCATCGAGAAAGAAGCGGGGGGCACAGATACGCAGTATTTT
CDR3 protein: CAIEKEAGGTDTQYF

J gene: TRBJ2-5
clone size: .
V gene: TRBV2
D gene: .
CDR3 DNA: TGTGCCAGCACACTACTCCTTCAAGAGACCCAGTACTTC
CDR3 protein: CASTLLLQETQYF

J gene: TRBJ1-2
clone size: .
V gene: TRBV2
D gene: TRBD1
CDR3 DNA: TGTGCCAGCAGCCAAACAGGGGTCTATGGCTACACCTTC
CDR3 protein: CASSQTGVYGYTF

J gene: TRBJ1-2
clone size: .
V gene: TRBV10-3
D gene: TRBD1
CDR3 DNA: TGTGCCATCAGTGATGCGGGAAGGGGGCTGTCAGTCTATGGCTACACCTTC
CDR3 protein: CAISDAGRGLSVYGYTF

J gene: TRBJ2-1
clone size: once
V gene: TRBV5-1
D gene: .
CDR3 DNA: TGCGCCAGCAGCTTCACAGGGATTGAGCAGTTCTTC
CDR3 protein: CASSFTGIEQFF

J gene: TRBJ2-5
clone size: .
V gene: TRBV6-6
D gene: .
CDR3 DNA: TGTGCCAGCCGGGGAGCGGAGACCCAGTACTTC
CDR3 protein: CASRGAETQYF

J gene: TRBJ1-1
clone size: .
V gene: TRBV7-2
D gene: TRBD1
CDR3 DNA: TGTGCCAGCCGCCCAGGGGGCGCGAACACTGAAGCTTTCTTT
CDR3 protein: CASRPGGANTEAFF

J gene: TRBJ2-1
clone size: .
V gene: TRBV27
D gene: TRBD2
CDR3 DNA: TGTGCCAGCAGTGCGGGGGGCCGCTACAATGAGCAGTTCTTC
CDR3 protein: CASSAGGRYNEQFF

J gene: TRBJ2-7
clone size: once
V gene: TRBV5-4
D gene: TRBD1
CDR3 DNA: TGTGCCAGCAGCCCGCCGGCAGGACAGGGTCCTTACGAGCAGTACTTC
CDR3 protein: CASSPPAGQGPYEQYF

J gene: TRBJ1-1
clone size: .
V gene: TRBV7-3
D gene: TRBD1
CDR3 DNA: TGTGCCAGCAGACCTGACAGGGGGAACACTGAAGCTTTCTTT
CDR3 protein: CASRPDRGNTEAFF

J gene: TRBJ2-7
clone size: .
V gene: TRBV18
D gene: TRBD1
CDR3 DNA: TGTGCCAGCTCACCACCGGGACAGAGCTACGAGCAGTACTTC
CDR3 protein: CASSPPGQSYEQYF

J gene: TRBJ2-7
clone size: .
V gene: TRBV5-4
D gene: TRBD1
CDR3 DNA: TGTGCCAGCAGGCCGACGACAGGGGACGAGCAGTACTTC
CDR3 protein: CASRPTTGDEQYF

J gene: TRBJ2-5
clone size: .
V gene: TRBV7-2
D gene: .
CDR3 DNA: TGTGCCAGCAGCTTAGTACTAGCTGGGACCCAGTACTTC
CDR3 protein: CASSLVLAGTQYF

J gene: TRBJ2-1
clone size: .
V gene: TRBV7-3
D gene: TRBD2
CDR3 DNA: TGTGCCAGCGGGGCGGGGGGTTACAATGAGCAGTTCTTC
CDR3 protein: CASGAGGYNEQFF

J gene: TRBJ2-3
clone size: .
V gene: TRBV11-2
D gene: TRBD2
CDR3 DNA: TGTGCCAGCAGGACCTGGACTAGCGGGGGTAGCACAGATACGCAGTATTTT
CDR3 protein: CASRTWTSGGSTDTQYF

J gene: TRBJ2-1
clone size: once
V gene: TRBV7-8
D gene: TRBD2
CDR3 DNA: TGTGCCAGCAGCATACTAGCGGGGGGCCCTAATGAGCAGTTCTTC
CDR3 protein: CASSILAGGPNEQFF

J gene: TRBJ1-2
clone size: once
V gene: TRBV6-5
D gene: .
CDR3 DNA: TGTGCCAGCAGTTACCGAGGGCTCCTTCTCCCCTATGGCTACACCTTC
CDR3 protein: CASSYRGLLLPYGYTF

J gene: TRBJ1-1
clone size: .
V gene: TRBV2
D gene: .
CDR3 DNA: TGTGCCAGCAGTGAGGGGCAGGGGCGAAGAGCTTTCTTT
CDR3 protein: CASSEGQGRRAFF

J gene: TRBJ2-4
clone size: once
V gene: TRBV18
D gene: TRBD2
CDR3 DNA: TGTGCCAGCTCACCTCCTAGCGGGGGCTCACTAGCCAAAAACATTCAGTACTTC
CDR3 protein: CASSPPSGGSLAKNIQYF

J gene: TRBJ2-1
clone size: .
V gene: TRBV25-1
D gene: TRBD2
CDR3 DNA: TGTGCCAGCAGGATTAGCGGGGATGAGCAGTTCTTC
CDR3 protein: CASRISGDEQFF